What follows are 28 T cell receptor beta chains derived from one specimen sequenced in a study of T cell repertoires in cytomegalovirus infection. TCRdb passed the reads through MiXCR, listing each CDR3 protein once. The sample holds some 940,000 distinct CDR3 sequences, approximately 31% seen once. These receptors' targets are unknown. The source was cultured CD8+ T cells from PBMCs, collected from culture after CMV antigen stimulation. These receptors all stem from a human donor in good health (CMV status not recorded). Some clones in this sample may be carry-over from other donors' samples.

This chain links TRBV20-1 with TRBJ2-5; TRBD2 aligns across 11 bases. CDR3 length: 17 amino acids. Germline trimming cut 3 bases from V and 2 bases from J; bases unmatched to any gene: 11. Germline CDR1 DFQATT, CDR2 SNEGSKA (reference sequence). In nucleotides, the CDR3 is TGCAGTGCTAGCCCCTTATTAGCGGGGGGGCGACAAGAGACCCAGTACTTC. Translation: CSASPLLAGGRQETQYF.

The chain links TRBV5-1 to TRBJ1-2, with a tentative D call TRBD1 (5 bases). The CDR3 extends over 17 amino acids. Germline assignment: CDR1 SGHRS and CDR2 YFSETQ. V was trimmed by 0 bases and J by 5 bases, leaving 20 bases between them. The CDR3 here is CASSLVPETADLYGYTF. CDR3 DNA sequence: TGCGCCAGCAGCTTGGTCCCGGAGACAGCGGATCTTTATGGCTACACCTTC.

The rearrangement uses TRBV24-1 and TRBJ1-5; D uncertain. The V gene lost 5 bases and the J gene lost 5 bases, with 9 bases spanning the gap. The CDR3 consists of 13 residues. Germline V gives CDR1 KGHDR, CDR2 SFDVKD. Written as DNA, the CDR3 is TGTGCCACCAGTGGAGGCCCCGATCAGCCCCAGCATTTT. Translation: CATSGGPDQPQHF.

Points on this clonotype: Sequence at one end of the junction differs from germline and may be a read error. This chain links TRBV6-8 with TRBJ2-3; D is ambiguous. The germline CDR1 and CDR2 sequences are MNHGY and SAAAGT. The CDR3 spans 16 residues. The CDR3 sequence is CDSSYSFGPSTDTQYF. The CDR3 DNA reads TGTGACAGCAGTTACTCTTTCGGACCAAGCACAGATACGCAGTATTTT.

The V gene is TRBV11-3, the J gene TRBJ2-1, with 13 nucleotides matching TRBD2. V shed 5 bases and J 8 bases; nucleotides not matched to a gene: 6. The CDR3 contains 15 residues. Per the germline V gene, CDR1 is SGHNT and CDR2 is YENEEA. The CDR3 sequence is CASSALAGGLDEQFF. The DNA of the CDR3 is TGTGCCAGCAGCGCACTAGCGGGGGGGTTGGATGAGCAGTTCTTC.

This chain uses TRBV9 with TRBJ2-4; 8 bases align to TRBD1. The J segment lost 8 bases and the V segment lost 4 bases, leaving 8 bases of the junction unmatched. Germline CDR1 is SGDLS and CDR2 is YYNGEE. This CDR3 is 14 amino acids long. The CDR3 loop reads CASSLRQGTDIQYF. CDR3 nucleotide sequence: TGTGCCAGCAGCCTCCGACAGGGGACGGACATTCAGTACTTC.

The rearrangement uses TRBV24-1 and TRBJ2-3, with D maybe TRBD1 (5 bases). Trimming shortened V by 0 bases and J by 6 bases, and 15 bases separated the two germline ends. This CDR3 is built from 16 residues. Germline lookup yields CDR1 KGHDR and CDR2 SFDVKD. CDR3 in amino acids: CATSDLQSTGRDTQYF. CDR3 coding DNA: TGTGCCACCAGTGATTTGCAGAGTACAGGACGGGATACGCAGTATTTT.

The chain has TRBV4-3 and TRBJ2-1; 8 nucleotides agree with TRBD1. Germline V CDR1 and CDR2: LGHNA, YSLEER. V was pared by 4 bases and J by 10 bases, with 3 bases of the junction left unmatched. CDR3 length equals 12 residues. CDR3 nucleotide sequence: TGCGCCAGCAGCCCTTGGACAGGGGAGCAGTTCTTC. It translates to CASSPWTGEQFF.

V and J are TRBV10-3 and TRBJ2-1; D is unclear. V shed 0 bases and J shed 7 bases, with 4 bases lying between them. Germline values: CDR1 ENHRY, CDR2 SYGVKD. The CDR3 sequence is 12 residues long. CDR3 sequence (DNA): TGTGCCATCAGTGAGTCAGAAAATGAGCAGTTCTTC. Translated: CAISESENEQFF.

This clonotype came up a few times. The chain recombines TRBV7-9 with TRBJ2-5; no clear D gene. Trimming removed 2 bases at V and 2 bases at J, with 12 bases between. From germline, CDR1 is SEHNR and CDR2 FQNEAQ (reference sequence). The CDR3 spans 15 residues. The CDR3 is CASSLTSRSQETQYF. As DNA, the CDR3 is TGTGCCAGCAGCTTAACCTCCAGATCACAAGAGACCCAGTACTTC.

A few counts support this clonotype. The V gene is TRBV28, the J gene TRBJ1-5; no reliable D call. Trimming took 6 bases from V and 9 from J, leaving 24 bases between them. Germline V gives CDR1 MDHEN, CDR2 SYDVKM. This CDR3 spans 16 amino acids. The CDR3 DNA is TGTGCCAGCAGCCTAGGTTTGGAGCCGAACATTTTGCCCCAGCATTTT. Translated: CASSLGLEPNILPQHF.

This clonotype was found many times. The chain carries TRBV4-1 and TRBJ1-1; no definite D call. Germline CDR1 and CDR2: MGHRA and YSYEKL. This CDR3 has 13 residues. V lost 1 base to trimming and J lost 3 bases, with 6 bases between them. The CDR3 sequence is CASSQGGHTEAFF. The CDR3 DNA is TGCGCCAGCAGCCAAGGAGGGCACACTGAAGCTTTCTTT.

In this sample, this clonotype turned up a few times. The chain is built from TRBV7-9 and TRBJ1-5, with TRBD1 identical over 9 bases. The CDR3 loop spans 13 amino acids. CDR1 and CDR2 from the germline V gene are SEHNR and FQNEAQ (reference sequence). J lost 3 bases, V lost 10 bases, and 4 bases had no gene match. The CDR3 nucleotides read TGTGCCACGGACAGGGGATTCAATCAGCCCCAGCATTTT. This translates into CATDRGFNQPQHF.

The genes are TRBV6-5 and TRBJ1-1; D gene uncertain. Germline lookup yields CDR1 MNHEY and CDR2 SVGAGI. The CDR3 extends over 13 amino acids. The V gene lost 2 bases and the J gene lost 6 bases, with 10 bases spanning the gap. The CDR3 reads CASSYTDTSEAFF. DNA for the CDR3: TGTGCCAGCAGTTACACAGACACATCTGAAGCTTTCTTT.

The table lists this clonotype with a few counts. The chain joins TRBV6-1 to TRBJ1-3; D unresolved. Trimming removed 6 bases from V and 0 bases from J, with 12 bases in between. The germline V gene has CDR1 MNHNS and CDR2 SASEGT. The CDR3 runs 15 residues. The CDR3 reads CASREKRNSGNTIYF. The CDR3 DNA reads TGTGCCAGCAGAGAAAAAAGGAACTCTGGAAACACCATATATTTT.

A remark on this clonotype: One end of the junction varies from germline; a read error may be responsible. This chain uses TRBV7-2 with TRBJ2-7; 7 bases align to TRBD2. Germline CDR1 SGHTA, CDR2 FQGNSA. The CDR3 has 16 amino acids. The CDR3 sequence is CASSLARRGRDYERYF. The CDR3 nucleotides read TGTGCCAGCAGCTTAGCGAGAAGGGGCCGGGACTACGAGCGGTACTTC.

The V and J genes are TRBV28 and TRBJ2-1; weak D call: TRBD1 (6 bases). CDR1 and CDR2 (germline): MDHEN, SYDVKM. CDR3 length: 14 amino acids. V was pared by 4 bases and J by 2 bases, with 9 bases between. The CDR3 sequence is CASSYRDPYNEQFF. In DNA, the CDR3 is TGTGCCAGCAGTTACAGGGACCCCTACAATGAGCAGTTCTTC.

This clonotype appeared many times. The chain is built from TRBV6-2 or TRBV6-3 and TRBJ1-6; TRBD1 aligns across 8 bases. Germline V gives CDR1 MNHEY, CDR2 SVGEGT. CDR3 size: 15 residues. Trimming cost V 5 bases and J 8 bases; bases outside gene matches: 8. The CDR3 is CASSRLTGVHSPLHF. The CDR3 bases are TGTGCCAGCAGTCGACTGACAGGGGTACATTCACCCCTCCACTTT.

This clonotype has just a few counts. The V gene is TRBV7-9, the J gene TRBJ2-1; TRBD1 aligns across 9 bases. This CDR3 has 15 amino acids. Germline CDR1 reads SEHNR; CDR2 reads FQNEAQ (reference sequence). The V and J ends lost 7 bases and 0 bases, in that order; junction bases with no gene match: 4. This CDR3 reads CASTGQGPSYNEQFF. The CDR3 coding sequence is TGTGCCAGCACCGGACAGGGGCCCTCCTACAATGAGCAGTTCTTC.

This clonotype turned up a few times. V usage is TRBV27 and J usage is TRBJ2-7; D not resolved. The CDR3 loop spans 13 amino acids. Germline CDR1 reads MNHEY; CDR2 reads SMNVEV (reference sequence). Deletions cut 8 bases from V and 0 bases from J, with 11 bases between. CDR3 protein: CASGHQSSYEQYV. The CDR3 nucleotides are TGTGCCAGCGGTCACCAGAGCTCCTACGAGCAGTACGTC.

This clonotype was counted between two and nine times. The chain couples TRBV6-6 to TRBJ1-4; 7 bases fit TRBD1. This CDR3 contains 14 residues. With 4 bases clipped from V and 4 bases from J, the junction kept 3 bases outside the gene matches. In germline, CDR1 is MNHNY, CDR2 SVGAGI (reference sequence). CDR3 DNA: TGTGCCAGCAGTTCCGGGACAGTTAATGAAAAACTGTTTTTT. This gives the protein CASSSGTVNEKLFF.

This chain uses TRBV6-2 or TRBV6-3 with TRBJ1-2, with D perhaps matching TRBD1 (5 bases). With 3 bases removed from V and 4 bases from J, the gap between germline ends came to 12 bases. CDR1 is MNHEY and CDR2 is SVGEGT in the germline V gene. The length of the CDR3 is 14 residues. In DNA form, the CDR3 reads TGTGCCAGCAGTTATTCGGACAAGATCTATGGCTACACCTTC. Its translation: CASSYSDKIYGYTF.

This clonotype was seen ten or more times. V usage is TRBV7-3 and J usage is TRBJ1-5; a possible D gene is TRBD1 (5 bases). There are 13 residues in the CDR3. The V end lost 4 bases, the J end lost 2 bases, and 6 bases lay between the germline ends. Per germline, CDR1 SGHTA and CDR2 FQGTGA. CDR3 nucleotides: TGTGCCAGCAGCTGGGACGGCAATCAGCCCCAGCATTTT. Its protein is CASSWDGNQPQHF.

The chain joins TRBV6-2 or TRBV6-3 to TRBJ2-7; weak D call: TRBD2 (6 bases). With 0 bases removed from V and 6 bases from J, the gap between germline ends came to 9 bases. The CDR3 contains 13 residues. In germline, CDR1 is MNHEY, CDR2 SVGEGT. The CDR3, as DNA: TGTGCCAGCAGTTACTCGGACGGGGGCGAGCAGTACGTC. Residues: CASSYSDGGEQYV.

This clonotype was counted a few times. The rearrangement uses TRBV28 and TRBJ1-1; 7 bases map to TRBD1. Trimming cost V 6 bases and J 0 bases; bases outside gene matches: 16. Germline values: CDR1 MDHEN, CDR2 SYDVKM. This CDR3 is 18 amino acids long. The CDR3 DNA reads TGTGCCAGCAGAATCCTCTTCCCAGGACAGGCTCTGAACACTGAAGCTTTCTTT. Amino acid sequence: CASRILFPGQALNTEAFF. Supplemented by reference TRBV28 and TRBJ1-1, the full variable domain reads DVKVTQSSRYLVKRTGEKVFLECVQDMDHENMFWYRQDPGLGLRLIYFSYDVKMKEKGDIPEGYSVSREKKERFSLILESASTNQTSMYLCASRILFPGQALNTEAFFGQGTRLTVV.

The count of this clonotype is one. The rearrangement uses TRBV14 and TRBJ1-1; 7 bases line up with TRBD1. The length of the CDR3 is 14 residues. Unmatched junction bases numbered 3, after V lost 1 base and J lost 4 bases. Germline-derived CDR1 and CDR2 are SGHDN and FVKESK. The CDR3: CASSQAPGGTEAFF. The DNA of the CDR3 is TGTGCCAGCAGCCAAGCCCCAGGGGGCACTGAAGCTTTCTTT.

The chain joins TRBV10-3 to TRBJ2-1, with D uncertain. CDR1 and CDR2 (germline): ENHRY, SYGVKD. The germline V and J ends were trimmed by 8 bases and 8 bases, with 13 bases remaining between them. The CDR3 contains 12 residues. The CDR3 DNA is TGTGCCATCGGGCCCCCTAGGGATGAGCAGTTCTTC. Protein: CAIGPPRDEQFF.

The V call is TRBV7-8, the J call TRBJ2-5, with 9 bases that match TRBD2. With V trimmed by 3 bases and J by 1 base, 3 bases remained unmatched. Germline assignment: CDR1 SGHVS and CDR2 FQNEAQ. The CDR3 sequence is 15 residues long. Here the CDR3 reads CASSLRGGFQETQYF. The DNA of the CDR3 is TGTGCCAGCAGCTTGCGGGGGGGTTTCCAAGAGACCCAGTACTTC.